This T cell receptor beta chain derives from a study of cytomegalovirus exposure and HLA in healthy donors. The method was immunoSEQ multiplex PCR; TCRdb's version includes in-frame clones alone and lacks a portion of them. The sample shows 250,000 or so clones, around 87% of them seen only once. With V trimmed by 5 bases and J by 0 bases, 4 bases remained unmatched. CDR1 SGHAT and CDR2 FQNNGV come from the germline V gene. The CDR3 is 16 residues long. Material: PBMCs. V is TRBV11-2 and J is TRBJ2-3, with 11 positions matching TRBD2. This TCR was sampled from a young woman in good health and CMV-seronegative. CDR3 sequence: CASSIRLAGSTDTQYF. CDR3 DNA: TGTGCCAGCAGCATTCGACTAGCGGGGAGCACAGATACGCAGTATTTT.